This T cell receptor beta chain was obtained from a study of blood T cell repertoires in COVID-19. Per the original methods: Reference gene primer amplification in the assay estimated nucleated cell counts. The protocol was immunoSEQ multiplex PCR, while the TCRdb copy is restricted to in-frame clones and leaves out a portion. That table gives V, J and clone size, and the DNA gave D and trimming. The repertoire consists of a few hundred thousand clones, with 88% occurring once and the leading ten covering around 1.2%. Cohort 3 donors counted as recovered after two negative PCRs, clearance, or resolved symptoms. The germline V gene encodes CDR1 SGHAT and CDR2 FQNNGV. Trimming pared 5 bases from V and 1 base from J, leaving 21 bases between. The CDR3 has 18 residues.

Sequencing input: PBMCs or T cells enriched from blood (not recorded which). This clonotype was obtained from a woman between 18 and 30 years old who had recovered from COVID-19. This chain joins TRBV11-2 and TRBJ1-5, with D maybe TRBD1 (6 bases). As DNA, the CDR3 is TGTGCCAGCAGCCTAGGGGGTGCAGGAGGCAGGAGCAATCAGCCCCAGCATTTT. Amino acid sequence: CASSLGGAGGRSNQPQHF.